This T cell receptor beta chain stems from a study of response to subunit inactivated influenza vaccine. This clonotype has a count of ten or more. TCRdb recomputed calls from the RT-PCR reads with MiXCR, one row per CDR3 protein. The sample includes 550,000 to 600,000 distinct CDR3 sequences, about 11% of them seen just once. The CDR3 has 14 amino acids. V was cut by 5 bases and J by 0 bases, with 11 bases left in between. The sequence came from a man aged 45-65 years who received an inactivated influenza vaccine. Material: PBMCs from blood, obtained on the day of vaccination. The chain uses TRBV12-3 or TRBV12-4 and TRBJ2-7; no clear D. CDR3 protein: CASSLNSPSYEQYF. CDR3 in DNA: TGTGCCAGCAGTCTAAACTCCCCCTCCTACGAGCAGTACTTC.